This entry is about one T cell receptor beta chain. Its target is unknown. These data originate in a study of CD8 T cells in ankylosing spondylitis. Study-level points and caveats: Several of the motif variants were reported before in synovial fluid and blood from reactive arthritis. Characteristic, it appeared, of ankylosing spondylitis blood was a TCR beta motif of eight or nine highly homologous variants. CD8+ cells made up the disease-linked clones, which were relatively rare in peripheral blood.

V was clipped by 5 bases and J by 7 bases; unmatched bases: 15. The CDR3 totals 16 residues. Per the germline V gene, CDR1 is DFQATT and CDR2 is SNEGSKA (reference sequence). Quantitative 5'-RACE with molecular barcodes was used to make the TCR beta libraries. MiXCR, run by TCRdb on the 5' RACE reads, gives a single entry per CDR3 protein. The table includes fewer than 500,000 distinct CDR3 sequences, 20% to 25% detected once. The source material was blood, either unsorted or a sorted T cell fraction (not recorded which). The chain employs TRBV20-1 and TRBJ2-7; 12 nucleotides line up with TRBD2. The sequence was obtained from a male donor with ankylosing spondylitis. The CDR3 spells CSASPSASGRAEEQYF. The CDR3 DNA sequence: TGCAGTGCTTCCCCCTCGGCTAGCGGGAGGGCAGAAGAGCAGTACTTC.